Included here is one T cell receptor (beta chain) sequence, with context. What it binds is not known. This sample was taken from a study of T cell repertoires in cytomegalovirus infection. This CDR3 has 13 amino acids. The ends lost 8 bases at V and 6 bases at J; junction bases unmatched: 7. Looked up from germline, CDR1 is SGHRS and CDR2 is YFSETQ. TCRdb recomputed calls from the reads with MiXCR, one row per CDR3 protein. The table records around 750,000 distinct CDR3 sequences, about 33% of them present only once. The genes are TRBV5-1 and TRBJ2-1; TRBD2 agrees at 8 bases. The sequence was collected from a human donor in good health (CMV status not recorded). Some clones in this sample may be carry-over from other donors' samples. Sequencing was performed on cultured CD8+ T cells from PBMCs, taken from culture after CMV antigen stimulation. Here the CDR3 DNA reads TGCGCCAGTCGGGGGGGCCCAGGCAATGAGCAGTTCTTC. Residues: CASRGGPGNEQFF.